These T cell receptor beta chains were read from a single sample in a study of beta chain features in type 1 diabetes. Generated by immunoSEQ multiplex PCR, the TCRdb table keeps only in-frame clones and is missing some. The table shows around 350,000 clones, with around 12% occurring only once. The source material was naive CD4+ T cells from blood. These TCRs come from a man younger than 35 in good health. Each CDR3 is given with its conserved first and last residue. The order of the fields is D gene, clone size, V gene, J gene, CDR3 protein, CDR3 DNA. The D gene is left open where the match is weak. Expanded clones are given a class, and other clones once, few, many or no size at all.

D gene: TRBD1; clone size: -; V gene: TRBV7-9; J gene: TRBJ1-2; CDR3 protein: CASSPPWGQGAGGYTF; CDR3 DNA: TGTGCCAGCAGCCCCCCCTGGGGGCAGGGGGCTGGAGGCTACACCTTC
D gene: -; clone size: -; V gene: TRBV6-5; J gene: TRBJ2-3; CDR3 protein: CASHGQPGGTDTQYF; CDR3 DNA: TGTGCCAGCCACGGGCAACCAGGGGGCACAGATACGCAGTATTTT
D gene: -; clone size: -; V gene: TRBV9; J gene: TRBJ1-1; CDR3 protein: CASSPLWGDTEAFF; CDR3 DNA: TGTGCCAGCAGCCCCTTATGGGGGGACACTGAAGCTTTCTTT
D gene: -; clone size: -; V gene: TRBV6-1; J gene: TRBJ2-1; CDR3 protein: CASLAFSSYNEQFF; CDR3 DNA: TGTGCCAGCTTAGCGTTTAGCTCCTACAATGAGCAGTTCTTC
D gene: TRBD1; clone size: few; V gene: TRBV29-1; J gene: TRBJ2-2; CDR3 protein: CSVRTGSNTGELFF; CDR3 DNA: TGCAGCGTTCGGACAGGCTCGAACACCGGGGAGCTGTTTTTT
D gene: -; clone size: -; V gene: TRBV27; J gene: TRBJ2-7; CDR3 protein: CASSKDSTYEQYF; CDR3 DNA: TGTGCCAGCAGCAAGGACAGTACCTACGAGCAGTACTTC
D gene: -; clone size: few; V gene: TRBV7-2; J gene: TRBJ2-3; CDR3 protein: CASSLVVYTDTQYF; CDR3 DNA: TGTGCCAGCAGCTTAGTCGTATACACAGATACGCAGTATTTT
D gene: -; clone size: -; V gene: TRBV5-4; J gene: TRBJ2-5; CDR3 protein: CASSLIGQGGETQYF; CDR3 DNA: TGTGCCAGCAGCTTGATAGGTCAGGGCGGCGAGACCCAGTACTTC
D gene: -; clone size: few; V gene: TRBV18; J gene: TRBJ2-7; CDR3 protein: CASSPSNTEQYF; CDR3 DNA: TGTGCCAGCTCACCATCAAACACCGAGCAGTACTTC
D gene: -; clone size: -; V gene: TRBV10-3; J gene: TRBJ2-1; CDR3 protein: CAISEGGAVRYNEQFF; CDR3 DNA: TGTGCCATCAGTGAAGGGGGAGCGGTACGATACAATGAGCAGTTCTTC
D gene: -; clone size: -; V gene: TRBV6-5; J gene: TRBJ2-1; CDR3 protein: CASSRAYNEQFF; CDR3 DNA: TGTGCCAGCAGCCGAGCCTACAATGAGCAGTTCTTC
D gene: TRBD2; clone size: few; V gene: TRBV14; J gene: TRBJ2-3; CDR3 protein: CASSPGTSPDTQYF; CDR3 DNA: TGTGCCAGCAGCCCCGGGACTAGCCCAGATACGCAGTATTTT
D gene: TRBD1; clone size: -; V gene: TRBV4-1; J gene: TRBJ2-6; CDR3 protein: CASSPYRGPRTGANVLTF; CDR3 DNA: TGCGCCAGCAGCCCATACAGGGGTCCCCGGACTGGGGCCAACGTCCTGACTTTC
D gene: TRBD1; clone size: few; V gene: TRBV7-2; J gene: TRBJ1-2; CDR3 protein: CASAGGAGYGYTF; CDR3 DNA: TGTGCCAGCGCAGGGGGCGCAGGGTATGGCTACACCTTC
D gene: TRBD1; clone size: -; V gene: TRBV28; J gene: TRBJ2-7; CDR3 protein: CASTKPGQGIYEQYF; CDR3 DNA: TGTGCCAGCACTAAACCGGGACAGGGGATCTACGAGCAGTACTTC
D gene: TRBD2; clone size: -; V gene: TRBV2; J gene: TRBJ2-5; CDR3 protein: CASKRGGKETQYF; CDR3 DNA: TGTGCCAGCAAGCGGGGGGGGAAAGAGACCCAGTACTTC
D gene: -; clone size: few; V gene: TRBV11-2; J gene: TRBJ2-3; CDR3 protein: CASSLIRGSTDTQYF; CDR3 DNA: TGTGCCAGCAGCTTAATACGGGGGAGCACAGATACGCAGTATTTT
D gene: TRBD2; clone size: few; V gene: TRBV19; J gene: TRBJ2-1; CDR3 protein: CASSMEAGGPYNEQFF; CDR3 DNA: TGTGCCAGTAGTATGGAGGCGGGAGGGCCCTACAATGAGCAGTTCTTC
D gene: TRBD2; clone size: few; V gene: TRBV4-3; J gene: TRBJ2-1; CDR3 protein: CASSRDYSYNEQFF; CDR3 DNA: TGCGCCAGCAGCAGGGACTACTCCTACAATGAGCAGTTCTTC
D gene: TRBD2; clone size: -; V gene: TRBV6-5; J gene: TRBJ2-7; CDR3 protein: CASTNQAGVDYEQYF; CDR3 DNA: TGTGCCAGCACCAACCAAGCGGGAGTGGACTACGAGCAGTACTTC
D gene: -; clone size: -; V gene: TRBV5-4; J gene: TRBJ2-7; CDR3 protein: CASSLASSRFSYEQYF; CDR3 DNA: TGTGCCAGCAGCTTGGCTAGCAGCCGATTCTCCTACGAGCAGTACTTC
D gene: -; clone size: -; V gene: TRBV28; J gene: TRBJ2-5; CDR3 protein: CASSIVGGAQETQYF; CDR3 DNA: TGTGCCAGCAGTATAGTCGGGGGAGCTCAAGAGACCCAGTACTTC
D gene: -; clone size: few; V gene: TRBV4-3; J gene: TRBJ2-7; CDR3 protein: CASSQVGAGEQYF; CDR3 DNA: TGCGCCAGCAGCCAAGTTGGTGCCGGCGAGCAGTACTTC
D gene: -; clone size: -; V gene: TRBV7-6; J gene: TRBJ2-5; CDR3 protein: CASSSPYREKETQYF; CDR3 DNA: TGTGCCAGCAGCTCTCCTTACAGGGAGAAGGAGACCCAGTACTTC
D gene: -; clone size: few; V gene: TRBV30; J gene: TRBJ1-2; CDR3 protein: CAWSVSGNYGYTF; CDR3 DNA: TGTGCCTGGAGTGTTTCAGGGAACTATGGCTACACCTTC
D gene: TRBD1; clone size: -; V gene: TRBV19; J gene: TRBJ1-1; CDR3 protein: CASSREDRVVNTEAFF; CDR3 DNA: TGTGCCAGTAGTAGGGAGGACAGGGTCGTGAACACTGAAGCTTTCTTT
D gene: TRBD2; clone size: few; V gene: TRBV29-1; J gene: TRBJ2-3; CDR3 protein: CSVAAGGPADTQYF; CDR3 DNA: TGCAGCGTTGCAGCGGGAGGGCCCGCAGATACGCAGTATTTT
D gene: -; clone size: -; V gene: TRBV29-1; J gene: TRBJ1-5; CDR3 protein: CSVRDNYSNQPQHF; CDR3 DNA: TGCAGCGTACGGGATAACTATAGCAATCAGCCCCAGCATTTT
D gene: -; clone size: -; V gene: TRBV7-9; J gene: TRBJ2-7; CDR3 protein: CASSRTGLLRGYEQYF; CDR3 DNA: TGTGCCAGCAGCAGAACAGGGCTCCTACGAGGTTACGAGCAGTACTTC
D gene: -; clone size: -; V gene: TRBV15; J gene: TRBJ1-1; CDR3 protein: CATGYRRNTEAFF; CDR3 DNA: TGTGCCACTGGATACAGGAGGAACACTGAAGCTTTCTTT
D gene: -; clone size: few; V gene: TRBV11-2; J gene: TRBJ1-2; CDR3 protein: CASSLPRGIYYGYTF; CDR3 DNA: TGTGCCAGCAGCTTACCCCGGGGAATTTACTATGGCTACACCTTC
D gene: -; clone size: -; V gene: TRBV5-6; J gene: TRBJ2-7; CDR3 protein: CASSLEGGGRETYEQYF; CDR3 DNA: TGTGCCAGCAGCTTGGAAGGGGGGGGCAGAGAGACCTACGAGCAGTACTTC
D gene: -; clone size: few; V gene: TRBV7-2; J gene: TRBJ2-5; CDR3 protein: CASRGASQETQYF; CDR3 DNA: TGTGCCAGCAGGGGAGCATCCCAAGAGACCCAGTACTTC
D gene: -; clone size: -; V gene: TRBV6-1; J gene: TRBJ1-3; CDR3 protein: CASSPNGNTIYF; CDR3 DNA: TGTGCCAGCAGTCCTAATGGAAACACCATATATTTT
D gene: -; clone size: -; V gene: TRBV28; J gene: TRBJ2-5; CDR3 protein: CASSAPSQKTQYF; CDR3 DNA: TGTGCCAGCAGTGCCCCGAGTCAAAAGACCCAGTACTTC
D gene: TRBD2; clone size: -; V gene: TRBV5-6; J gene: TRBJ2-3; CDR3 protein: CASSPGLAGLDIGDTQYF; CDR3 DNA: TGTGCCAGCAGCCCCGGACTAGCGGGGTTAGATATAGGAGATACGCAGTATTTT
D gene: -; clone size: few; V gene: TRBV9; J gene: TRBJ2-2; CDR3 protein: CASSVAGIGTGELFF; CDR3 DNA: TGTGCCAGCAGCGTAGCGGGGATCGGCACCGGGGAGCTGTTTTTT
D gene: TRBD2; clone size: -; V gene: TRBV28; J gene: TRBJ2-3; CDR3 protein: CASSLGLAGSTDTQYF; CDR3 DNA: TGTGCCAGCAGTTTGGGGCTAGCGGGTAGCACAGATACGCAGTATTTT
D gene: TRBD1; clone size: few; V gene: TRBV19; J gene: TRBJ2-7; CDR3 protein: CASALRTGKHEQYF; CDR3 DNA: TGTGCCAGTGCGCTACGGACAGGGAAACACGAGCAGTACTTC
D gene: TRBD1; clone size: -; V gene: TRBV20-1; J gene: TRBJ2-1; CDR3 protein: CSADNRGEFF; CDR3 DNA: TGCAGTGCAGATAACAGGGGTGAGTTCTTC
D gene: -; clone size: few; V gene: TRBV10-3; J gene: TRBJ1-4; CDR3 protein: CAISESETGFGKLFF; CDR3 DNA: TGTGCCATCAGTGAGTCGGAGACGGGGTTTGGGAAACTGTTTTTT
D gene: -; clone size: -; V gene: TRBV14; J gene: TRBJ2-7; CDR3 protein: CASRHSGTQVYEQYF; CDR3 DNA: TGTGCCAGCAGACATTCCGGGACTCAAGTCTACGAGCAGTACTTC
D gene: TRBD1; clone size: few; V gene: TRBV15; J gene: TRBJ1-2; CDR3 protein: CATSSLPGQGTGNYGYTF; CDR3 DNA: TGTGCCACCAGCAGCTTACCCGGACAGGGAACGGGGAACTATGGCTACACCTTC
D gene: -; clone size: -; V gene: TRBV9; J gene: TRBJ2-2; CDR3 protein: CASTLAEHTGELFF; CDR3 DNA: TGTGCCAGCACCTTAGCGGAGCACACCGGGGAGCTGTTTTTT
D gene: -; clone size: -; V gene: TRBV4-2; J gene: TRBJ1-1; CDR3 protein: CASSQDAGGYTEAFF; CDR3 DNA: TGTGCCAGCAGCCAAGATGCGGGGGGGTACACTGAAGCTTTCTTT